The 21 T cell receptor beta chains presented below share a single source sample, sequenced in a study of cytomegalovirus exposure and HLA in healthy donors (dated by TCRdb to about 2017). Library method: the immunoSEQ multiplex PCR assay. A mixture of 60 forward primers for TCR Vbeta segments and 13 reverse primers for TCR Jbeta segments was used in the multiplex PCR. TCRdb's version of the immuneACCESS table is confined to in-frame rearrangements and falls short of the full clone set. An unresolved V gene accounts for under half of the shortfall where checked; the remainder is of unknown origin. Present in this sample are fewer than 110,000 clones, around 60% of which were seen just once. Clones ranked in the top ten supply around 3.3% of the sample. The sample was PBMCs. These receptors came from a woman aged 45-65 years in good health and CMV-seronegative.

This clone was seen a single time. The V and J genes are TRBV19 and TRBJ2-1; TRBD2 matches at 10 bases. This CDR3 region has 16 residues. Trimming at V came to 9 bases and at J to 4 bases, leaving 12 bases not matched to a gene. Germline values: CDR1 LNHDA, CDR2 SQIVND (reference sequence). CDR3 in DNA: TGTGCCAGCCCCATCGTGCTAGCGGGGGTATACAATGAGCAGTTCTTC. This codes for CASPIVLAGVYNEQFF.

The V gene is TRBV25-1, the J gene TRBJ2-3; weak D call: TRBD1 (6 bases). The V gene lost 6 bases and the J gene lost 1 base, with 8 bases spanning the gap. The CDR3 is 13 residues long. CDR1 MGHDK and CDR2 SYGVNS come from the germline V gene. The CDR3 DNA sequence: TGTGCCAGCAGAAGGACAGGCACAGATACGCAGTATTTT. It codes for CASRRTGTDTQYF.

In this sample, this clone turned up a few times. The V call is TRBV7-9, the J call TRBJ2-6; TRBD1 matches at 7 bases. The CDR3 is made up of 14 amino acids. Per germline, CDR1 SEHNR and CDR2 FQNEAQ (reference sequence). Trimming cost V 7 bases and J 2 bases; bases outside gene matches: 2. This CDR3 reads CASTQGAGANVLTF. The CDR3 region has the DNA TGTGCCAGCACCCAGGGGGCTGGGGCCAACGTCCTGACTTTC.

This chain connects TRBV10-3 to TRBJ2-5; possibly TRBD1 for D (5 bases). The J call may be in error: the DNA end matches TRBJ2-7 better. The CDR3 extends over 13 amino acids. The germline V gene encodes CDR1 ENHRY and CDR2 SYGVKD. As DNA, the CDR3 is TGTGCCATCAAGGGCAGGGAACCATACGAGCAGTACTTC. Protein: CAIKGREPYEQYF.

This chain connects TRBV14 to TRBJ1-6; D call uncertain. CDR3 length: 15 residues. V was shortened by 0 bases and J by 7 bases, with 10 bases between the two germline ends. CDR1 is SGHDN, CDR2 FVKESK, per germline. CDR3 DNA: TGTGCCAGCAGCCAAGATCGAGGGATGAATTCACCCCTCCACTTT. Protein: CASSQDRGMNSPLHF.

The chain employs TRBV7-3 and TRBJ1-2; tentatively, D is TRBD1 (6 bases). The CDR3 has 14 amino acids. Germline V gene sequence: CDR1 SGHTA, CDR2 FQGTGA. Trimming cost V 5 bases and J 4 bases, with 14 bases left between them. In DNA form, the CDR3 reads TGTGCCAGCAGCCCCCGCAGGGGCACCTATGGCTACACCTTC. This sequence encodes CASSPRRGTYGYTF. The whole variable domain, remainder taken from reference TRBV7-3 and TRBJ1-2, is GAGVSQTPSNKVTEKGKYVELRCDPISGHTALYWYRQSLGQGPEFLIYFQGTGAADDSGLPNDRFFAVRPEGSVSTLKIQRTERGDSAVYLCASSPRRGTYGYTFGSGTRLTVV.

This clone was counted only a few times. The chain joins TRBV2 to TRBJ1-1, with 8 bases identical to TRBD1. V lost 6 bases, J lost 1 base, and 4 bases stayed unmatched. The length of the CDR3 is 14 residues. Germline V lookup: CDR1 SNHLY, CDR2 FYNNEI. The CDR3 sequence: CASRDRVGNTEAFF. Here the CDR3 DNA reads TGTGCCAGCAGGGACAGGGTAGGGAACACTGAAGCTTTCTTT.

V is TRBV7-2 and J is TRBJ2-5; the match to TRBD2 covers 7 bases. This CDR3 region has 14 residues. From germline, CDR1 is SGHTA and CDR2 FQGNSA. J was trimmed by 5 bases and V by 2 bases; bases with no gene match: 5. The CDR3 nucleotides read TGTGCCAGCAGCTTACTCCGGGACTACGAGACCCAGTACTTC. Protein product: CASSLLRDYETQYF.

This clone was recorded a few times. The CDR3 sequence: CASSRRQEETQYF. CDR3 in DNA: TGTGCCAGCAGCCGAAGACAGGAGGAGACCCAGTACTTC. V usage is TRBV27 and J usage is TRBJ2-5; a possible D gene is TRBD1 (6 bases). This CDR3 comprises 13 residues. Trimming took 6 bases from V and 5 from J, leaving 13 bases between them. Germline V CDR1 and CDR2: MNHEY, SMNVEV (reference sequence).

This chain uses TRBV11-1 with TRBJ2-5, with 12 bases lining up with TRBD2. V lost 4 bases to trimming and J lost 4 bases; unmatched junction nucleotides: 10. Looked up from germline, CDR1 is SGHAT and CDR2 is FQDESV (reference sequence). CDR3 size: 17 residues. The CDR3 spells CASSSPSGGAGSETQYF. The CDR3 DNA sequence: TGTGCCAGCAGCTCCCCTAGCGGGGGGGCCGGGTCAGAGACCCAGTACTTC.

The genes are TRBV5-6 and TRBJ2-3; D is ambiguous. This CDR3 region has 14 residues. V was clipped by 7 bases and J by 0 bases, with 12 bases between them. The germline gives CDR1 SGHDT, CDR2 YYEEEE. CDR3 amino acids: CASSERVSTDTQYF. CDR3 coding DNA: TGTGCCAGCTCTGAGCGAGTAAGCACAGATACGCAGTATTTT. Filled out from reference TRBV5-6 and TRBJ2-3, the complete variable domain reads DAGVTQSPTHLIKTRGQQVTLRCSPKSGHDTVSWYQQALGQGPQFIFQYYEEEERQRGNFPDRFSGHQFPNYSSELNVNALLLGDSALYLCASSERVSTDTQYFGPGTRLTVL.

This chain uses TRBV7-2 with TRBJ2-1, with 8 bases that match TRBD2. V lost 2 bases to trimming and J lost 1 base; unmatched junction nucleotides: 1. Per germline, CDR1 SGHTA and CDR2 FQGNSA. CDR3 length equals 15 residues. The CDR3 sequence: CASSLSGSSYNEQFF. CDR3 nucleotide sequence: TGTGCCAGCAGCTTAAGCGGGAGTTCCTACAATGAGCAGTTCTTC. Supplemented by reference TRBV7-2 and TRBJ2-1, the full variable domain reads GAGVSQSPSNKVTEKGKDVELRCDPISGHTALYWYRQSLGQGLEFLIYFQGNSAPDKSGLPSDRFSAERTGGSVSTLTIQRTQQEDSAVYLCASSLSGSSYNEQFFGPGTRLTVL.

This clone occurred a few times. CDR3 DNA: TGTGCCAGCAGCGTAGGAGGACTAGCGGTTACCTTCGATGAGCAGTTCTTC. It translates to CASSVGGLAVTFDEQFF. V gene TRBV9 combines with J gene TRBJ2-1, with 10 bases matching TRBD2. From germline, CDR1 is SGDLS and CDR2 YYNGEE. The CDR3 totals 17 residues. With V trimmed by 0 bases and J by 8 bases, 11 bases remained unmatched.

This clone was picked up a small number of times. The chain combines TRBV6-5 with TRBJ2-7; perhaps TRBD2 as D (5 bases). The CDR3 has 15 amino acids. Germline CDR1 and CDR2: MNHEY and SVGAGI. The V end was cut by 6 bases, the J end by 3 bases, with 18 bases between. DNA for the CDR3: TGTGCCAGCAGAGCGGACCCCGGTGCTCTCTACGAGCAGTACTTC. It encodes CASRADPGALYEQYF.

This clone has just one count. The chain links TRBV28 to TRBJ1-4; D remains unclear. V lost 8 bases and J 7 bases, leaving 17 bases between the germline ends. The CDR3 length is 14 residues. Germline V gives CDR1 MDHEN, CDR2 SYDVKM. This CDR3 is CASQDRGNGEKLFF. The CDR3 DNA reads as TGTGCCAGCCAAGATCGAGGGAATGGTGAAAAACTGTTTTTT.

This sequence joins TRBV19 and TRBJ2-5; D not certain. V lost 1 base and J lost 1, with 16 bases in between. Per germline, CDR1 LNHDA and CDR2 SQIVND (reference sequence). The CDR3 runs to 17 residues. The CDR3 DNA follows: TGTGCCAGTAGTATAGTCCCATCACCCCGGTCCCAAGAGACCCAGTACTTC. This encodes CASSIVPSPRSQETQYF.

This clone has only a few counts. This chain connects TRBV29-1 to TRBJ1-4, with 7 positions matching TRBD1. V lost 4 bases and J lost 6; bases outside the gene matches: 8. The germline V gene encodes CDR1 SQVTM and CDR2 ANQGSEA. This CDR3 contains 14 residues. The CDR3 sequence is CSVAGGRFDEKLFF. CDR3 sequence (DNA): TGCAGCGTTGCAGGGGGTAGGTTCGATGAAAAACTGTTTTTT.

The rearrangement links TRBV7-8 to TRBJ1-4, with 7 bases identical to TRBD1. The germline V gene encodes CDR1 SGHVS and CDR2 FQNEAQ. J was trimmed by 6 bases and V by 5 bases; bases with no gene match: 9. The CDR3 has 15 amino acids. CDR3 DNA: TGTGCCAGCAGCCCCCGGGACAGTTCGTATGAAAAACTGTTTTTT. Translated, it gives CASSPRDSSYEKLFF.

The rearrangement uses TRBV28 and TRBJ2-5; 10 nucleotides agree with TRBD2. The ends lost 6 bases at V and 5 bases at J; junction bases unmatched: 18. This CDR3 is 18 amino acids long. The germline V gene has CDR1 MDHEN and CDR2 SYDVKM. In nucleotides, the CDR3 is TGTGCCAGCAGCTTTACCTCCGCAGCGGGAGGGGTTAGGGAGACCCAGTACTTC. The encoded protein is CASSFTSAAGGVRETQYF.

This sequence joins TRBV27 and TRBJ2-7, with TRBD1 matching over 7 bases. The ends lost 4 bases at V and 0 bases at J; junction bases unmatched: 3. This CDR3 region has 14 residues. Looked up from germline, CDR1 is MNHEY and CDR2 is SMNVEV (reference sequence). CDR3 sequence (DNA): TGTGCCAGCAGTTGGGACAGCTACTCCTACGAGCAGTACTTC. Amino acids: CASSWDSYSYEQYF.

The V gene is TRBV30, the J gene TRBJ2-1; D might be TRBD1 (5 bases). Looked up from germline, CDR1 is GTSNPN and CDR2 is SVGIG (reference sequence). The length of the CDR3 is 12 residues. V was cut by 5 bases and J by 11 bases, with 16 bases left in between. CDR3 loop: CAWARPGLQQFF. The DNA for the CDR3 is TGTGCCTGGGCCCGACCAGGGCTCCAGCAGTTCTTC.